The 29 T cell receptor beta chains below all came from one sample that was sequenced in a study of blood T cells in healthy people across ages. A second PCR, run for roughly 7 to 11 cycles, used a sample-barcoded 5' primer plus a J-beta primer mix. TCRdb passed the 5' RACE reads through MiXCR, listing each CDR3 protein once. This sample yields around 1,100,000 distinct CDR3 sequences, of which 30% to 40% are seen a single time; over 10% belongs to the top ten. Input material: blood. The receptors stem from a man aged 18-30 years in good health.

The gene calls are TRBV6-5 and TRBJ2-2; D is undetermined. With 2 bases removed from V and 5 bases from J, the gap between germline ends came to 3 bases. From germline, CDR1 is MNHEY and CDR2 SVGAGI. This CDR3 has 12 amino acids. DNA for the CDR3: TGTGCCAGCAGTTACCTGACCGGGGAGCTGTTTTTT. Translating gives CASSYLTGELFF.

The chain joins TRBV6-2 or TRBV6-3 to TRBJ2-7; D not certain. This CDR3 has 16 amino acids. Germline V CDR1 and CDR2: MNHEY, SVGEGT. Deletions cut 6 bases from V and 7 bases from J, with 25 bases between. CDR3 region: CASSRTPDSSYNEQYF. The CDR3 bases are TGTGCCAGCAGCCGCACACCCGACTCCTCCTACAATGAGCAGTACTTC.

The CDR3 loop is CASAAGYEQYF. The CDR3, as DNA: TGTGCCAGCGCAGCTGGGTACGAGCAGTACTTC. The chain has TRBV6-1 and TRBJ2-7; D remains ambiguous. The CDR3 is 11 residues long. Germline V CDR1 and CDR2: MNHNS, SASEGT. V gave up 8 bases and J gave up 4 bases, with 9 bases separating them.

This chain uses TRBV30 with TRBJ2-5; D is perhaps TRBD1 or TRBD2 (5 bases each). The DNA end favors TRBJ2-7, so the J call may be wrong. The germline gives CDR1 GTSNPN, CDR2 SVGIG (reference sequence). CDR3 length: 15 amino acids. The CDR3, as DNA: TGTGCCTGGGGTCACTTCGGGGCCGCCCGCTACGAGCAGTACTTC. As protein: CAWGHFGAARYEQYF.

The V and J genes are TRBV7-2 and TRBJ2-5; 11 positions agree with TRBD1. There are 15 residues in the CDR3. V trimming: 1 base; J trimming: 4 bases; junction bases outside the gene matches: 2. Germline V gene lookup returns CDR1 SGHTA and CDR2 FQGNSA. The CDR3 bases are TGTGCCAGCAGCTTAGGGACAGGGGGCGGAGAGACCCAGTACTTC. Translating it yields CASSLGTGGGETQYF.

This clonotype has just a few counts. The V and J genes are TRBV7-9 and TRBJ2-3, with D unclear. The CDR3 has 14 residues. Trimming removed 5 bases at V and 2 bases at J, with 11 bases between. Germline lookup yields CDR1 SEHNR and CDR2 FQNEAQ (reference sequence). The CDR3 region is CASSHVGLTDTQYF. Written as DNA, the CDR3 is TGTGCCAGCAGCCACGTGGGTCTCACAGATACGCAGTATTTT. The full variable domain, completed using reference TRBV7-9 and TRBJ2-3, is DTGVSQNPRHKITKRGQNVTFRCDPISEHNRLYWYRQTLGQGPEFLTYFQNEAQLEKSRLLSDRFSAERPKGSFSTLEIQRTEQGDSAMYLCASSHVGLTDTQYFGPGTRLTVL.

The rearrangement joins TRBV27 to TRBJ1-6, with TRBD1 matching 7 bases. The germline CDR1 and CDR2 sequences are MNHEY and SMNVEV (reference sequence). CDR3 length equals 15 residues. V lost 5 bases, J lost 3 bases, and 4 bases stayed unmatched. For the CDR3, the DNA is TGTGCCAGCAGTCCCGGGACAGTCTATAATTCACCCCTCCACTTT. This codes for CASSPGTVYNSPLHF.

The chain is built from TRBV3-1 and TRBJ2-7; the D gene is possibly TRBD2 (7 bases). Trimming removed 0 bases at V and 10 bases at J, with 28 bases between. CDR1 and CDR2 (germline): LGHDT, YNNKEL (reference sequence). This CDR3 contains 18 residues. The CDR3: CASSQETFPAFQRGAQYF. CDR3 coding DNA: TGTGCCAGCAGCCAAGAGACATTTCCGGCCTTTCAACGGGGGGCCCAGTACTTC.

This chain joins TRBV7-2 and TRBJ1-3; weak D call: TRBD1 (5 bases). The germline V gene has CDR1 SGHTA and CDR2 FQGNSA. CDR3 length: 13 amino acids. V lost 10 bases and J 1 base, leaving 11 bases between the germline ends. Here the CDR3 DNA reads TGTGCCATCCCGGGGACTTCTGGAAACACCATATATTTT. The encoded protein is CAIPGTSGNTIYF.

This clonotype showed up just a few times. The J gene is TRBJ2-1, the V gene TRBV19; 12 nucleotides agree with TRBD2. This CDR3 spans 16 amino acids. Germline V CDR1 and CDR2: LNHDA, SQIVND (reference sequence). V was pared by 3 bases and J by 9 bases, with 9 bases of the junction left unmatched. The CDR3 here is CASSMSASGGAFEQFF. CDR3 sequence (DNA): TGTGCCAGTAGTATGTCGGCTAGCGGGGGGGCTTTTGAGCAGTTCTTC.

The V gene is TRBV4-2, the J gene TRBJ2-7; 9 bases match TRBD2. The assigned J gene may be wrong: the sequence end matches TRBJ2-5 better. Germline V CDR1 and CDR2: LGHNA, YNFKEQ. This CDR3 spans 15 amino acids. This chain's CDR3 is CASSQVSSGGETQYF. The CDR3 coding sequence is TGTGCCAGCAGCCAAGTCAGTAGCGGGGGTGAGACCCAGTACTTC.

With respect to this clonotype: One junction end does not reproduce the germline sequence, and a read error may be involved. The CDR3 spells CASSLASTDTRYF. CDR3 coding DNA: TGTGCCAGCAGCTTAGCGAGCACAGATACGCGGTATTTT. This chain uses TRBV7-8 with TRBJ2-3; the D is unclear. The CDR3 length is 13 residues. The germline CDR1 and CDR2 sequences are SGHVS and FQNEAQ.

This clonotype came up a few times. This chain uses TRBV12-3 or TRBV12-4 with TRBJ2-2; unclear D gene. Trimming took 10 bases from V and 2 from J, leaving 11 bases between them. The CDR3 contains 13 residues. The CDR3 protein is CANLITNTGELFF. For the CDR3, the DNA is TGTGCCAACCTAATCACAAACACCGGGGAGCTGTTTTTT.

The chain links TRBV12-3 or TRBV12-4 to TRBJ1-1, with a weak D call TRBD1 (5 bases). V lost 3 bases, J lost 6 bases, and 23 bases lay in between. This CDR3 has 17 amino acids. The CDR3 nucleotides are TGTGCCAGCAGTTTGGGACCCACGGGGACGACGGGCGCTGAAGCTTTCTTT. This encodes CASSLGPTGTTGAEAFF.

Turning to this clonotype: This may be a read error: a much more frequent sequence differs by one nucleotide. The chain employs TRBV10-3 and TRBJ2-1; no definite D call. The J call could be wrong; TRBJ2-7 is a better fit for the DNA end. This CDR3 has 15 residues. Germline lookup yields CDR1 ENHRY and CDR2 SYGVKD. CDR3 in DNA: TGTGCCATCAGTGAGTCTTTTACAAGGAACAATGAGCAGTACTTC. Amino acid sequence: CAISESFTRNNEQYF.

The rearrangement joins TRBV9 to TRBJ2-7; 10 positions match TRBD2. The CDR3 runs 15 residues. Germline CDR1 SGDLS, CDR2 YYNGEE. The trim removed 2 bases at V and 7 bases at J, leaving 9 bases unmatched. Here the CDR3 reads CASSVSGGAYNEQYF. CDR3 in DNA: TGTGCCAGCAGCGTCAGCGGGGGGGCCTACAATGAGCAGTACTTC.

The V and J genes are TRBV20-1 and TRBJ2-3; 7 bases are shared with TRBD2. V dropped 1 base and J dropped 2; count of bases not matched to a gene: 12. CDR1 is DFQATT, CDR2 SNEGSKA, per germline (reference sequence). The CDR3 sequence is 17 residues long. In DNA form, the CDR3 reads TGCAGTGCTAGAGGTTGGGGGGGGAAGACTCTCACAGATACGCAGTATTTT. This encodes CSARGWGGKTLTDTQYF.

This chain links TRBV14 with TRBJ1-2; 7 bases are a match to TRBD1. The junction had 11 bases not matched to a gene; V was cut back by 4 bases and J by 3 bases. The length of the CDR3 is 16 residues. CDR1 is SGHDN and CDR2 is FVKESK in the germline V gene. CDR3 region: CASSLSSGTVYYGYTF. In DNA, the CDR3 is TGTGCCAGCAGCCTTTCCTCCGGGACAGTCTACTATGGCTACACCTTC.

The sample holds a few counts of this clonotype. A single base separates this from a much larger clone, so it may be a read error. The V gene is TRBV7-8, the J gene TRBJ2-3; 12 bases fit TRBD2. The J segment lost 5 bases and the V segment lost 5 bases, leaving 2 bases of the junction unmatched. This CDR3 comprises 14 residues. CDR1 is SGHVS, CDR2 FQNEAQ, per germline. CDR3 region: CASSATSGRDTQYF. The CDR3 nucleotides read TGTGCCAGCAGCGCGACTAGCGGGAGAGATACGCAGTATTTT. The whole variable domain, filled in from reference TRBV7-8 and TRBJ2-3, reads GAGVSQSPRYKVAKRGQDVALRCDPISGHVSLFWYQQALGQGPEFLTYFQNEAQLDKSGLPSDRFFAERPEGSVSTLKIQRTQQEDSAVYLCASSATSGRDTQYFGPGTRLTVL.

A few counts support this clonotype. This chain connects TRBV3-1 to TRBJ1-1; unclear D gene. V dropped 0 bases and J dropped 0 bases, with 8 bases sitting between them. The CDR3 extends over 15 amino acids. CDR1 is LGHDT, CDR2 YNNKEL, per germline (reference sequence). Here the CDR3 reads CASSQESAVNTEAFF. The CDR3 bases are TGTGCCAGCAGCCAAGAATCGGCCGTGAACACTGAAGCTTTCTTT.

The genes are TRBV12-3 or TRBV12-4 and TRBJ2-7; D is unclear. V was shortened by 3 bases and J by 4 bases, with 13 bases between the two germline ends. This CDR3 is built from 14 residues. The CDR3 here is CASSFKFPSYEQYF. The CDR3 DNA is TGTGCCAGCAGTTTTAAGTTCCCCTCGTACGAGCAGTACTTC.

The gene calls are TRBV6-8 and TRBJ2-3; 10 nucleotides agree with TRBD1. With 11 bases clipped from V and 5 bases from J, the junction kept 19 bases outside the gene matches. CDR1 is MNHGY, CDR2 SAAAGT, per germline. The CDR3 spans 17 residues. CDR3 coding DNA: TGTGCCGGCACTCCTAGGACAGGGGGAATGGAAGGAGATACGCAGTATTTT. Translated, it gives CAGTPRTGGMEGDTQYF.

This clonotype appeared a few times. V gene TRBV7-2 combines with J gene TRBJ1-2; no firm D call. This CDR3 has 13 amino acids. Deletions cut 2 bases from V and 8 bases from J, with 12 bases between. CDR1 is SGHTA and CDR2 is FQGNSA in the germline V gene. CDR3 nucleotides: TGTGCCAGCAGCTTAAGCAGCCTGAGGGGCTACACCTTC. It codes for CASSLSSLRGYTF.

This rearrangement joins TRBV29-1 to TRBJ1-2; 11 bases are shared with TRBD1. Trimming cost V 4 bases and J 3 bases; bases outside gene matches: 7. This CDR3 region has 15 residues. Germline assignment: CDR1 SQVTM and CDR2 ANQGSEA. The CDR3, as DNA: TGCAGCGTTGGGACAGGGGGCATTCTTGACTATGGCTACACCTTC. Protein product: CSVGTGGILDYGYTF.

About this clonotype: With a much larger clone just one base away, this may be a read error. This rearrangement joins TRBV10-3 to TRBJ2-1; TRBD2 agrees at 9 bases. J lost 9 bases, V lost 7 bases, and 4 bases had no gene match. Germline values: CDR1 ENHRY, CDR2 SYGVKD. CDR3 length: 12 amino acids. The CDR3 here is CAITGLAIEQFF. The DNA for the CDR3 is TGTGCCATCACCGGACTAGCGATTGAGCAGTTCTTC.

This rearrangement joins TRBV5-1 to TRBJ1-1, with a tentative D call TRBD1 (5 bases). The CDR3 is made up of 14 amino acids. Germline CDR1 SGHRS, CDR2 YFSETQ. Trimming left V 0 bases short and J 7 bases short, with 13 bases between. CDR3 amino acids: CASSLEQGLLEAFF. CDR3 DNA: TGCGCCAGCAGCTTGGAGCAGGGCCTTCTTGAAGCTTTCTTT.

The chain combines TRBV4-3 with TRBJ2-4; D not resolved. V was pared by 4 bases and J by 5 bases, with 18 bases between. The CDR3 sequence is 16 residues long. The germline V gene has CDR1 LGHNA and CDR2 YSLEER. Here the CDR3 reads CASSLFRHNPENIQYF. CDR3 bases: TGCGCCAGCAGCCTATTCAGACATAATCCGGAAAACATTCAGTACTTC.

The CDR3 bases are TGTGCCAGCAGTTTTTTTATAGGACAGGGCGAGAATGAGCAGTACTTC. Its protein product is CASSFFIGQGENEQYF. J is TRBJ2-4 and V is TRBV12-3 or TRBV12-4, with 8 bases identical to TRBD1. The CDR3 contains 16 residues. The V gene end was trimmed by 3 bases and the J gene end by 13 bases; junction bases not matched to a gene: 17.

The chain links TRBV12-3 or TRBV12-4 to TRBJ1-4; D is undetermined. CDR3 length: 14 amino acids. V lost 0 bases and J 5 bases, leaving 7 bases between the germline ends. This CDR3 is CASSLANSNEKLFF. The CDR3 region has the DNA TGTGCCAGCAGTTTAGCAAATTCGAATGAAAAACTGTTTTTT.